The table lists the clone carrying this TCR beta chain with many counts. This specimen comes from a study of T cells after yellow fever vaccination. Study in general: Fractions of limited cellularity were prepared by means of SMART-Seq v4 Ultra Low Input.

Synthesis of TCR cDNA relied on 5'RACE template switching, which attached a universal primer site and UMIs. Each CDR3 protein gets one entry after TCRdb re-called the 5' RACE reads with MiXCR. The sample records over 110,000 distinct CDR3 sequences, roughly 8.2% being singletons. V dropped 3 bases and J dropped 7 bases, with 22 bases sitting between them. CDR3 length equals 16 residues. Germline V gene data show CDR1 as DFQATT and CDR2 as SNEGSKA (reference sequence). This receptor was identified in a man aged 25 to 45 who received the YFV17D yellow fever vaccine. The chain employs TRBV20-1 and TRBJ2-1; maybe TRBD2 (5 bases). This material consisted of CD4+ T cells sorted from PBMCs, taken 5 days after the yellow fever booster vaccination. CDR3 sequence reads: CSASGGGALGRNEQFF. CDR3 bases: TGCAGTGCTAGTGGAGGCGGCGCCCTAGGCAGGAATGAGCAGTTCTTC.